This T cell receptor beta chain was recorded in a study of neurological immune-mediated disorders (dated by TCRdb to about 2019). As for the study more broadly: Peripheral blood TCR-beta repertoires from patients with HTLV-I-associated myelopathy (HAM/TSP), patients with multiple sclerosis, and healthy controls were compared in the study using UMI-based sequencing. The cohort was made up of about 65 subjects, consisting of some 15 HAM/TSP patients, some 35 multiple sclerosis patients and around 20 healthy controls. The roughly 99 TCR-beta libraries covered PBMC samples along with longitudinal samples, technical triplicates, and paired sorted CD4+ and CD8+ T-cell subsets. On the study overall, not on this receptor specifically: TCR clonal expansion was highest in HAM/TSP patients and lowest in MS patients, with MS patients falling below even healthy controls. Expanded clones from different subjects shared no identical CDR3 amino acid sequences, which suggests that TCR-beta repertoires were private in all groups.

This clonotype was observed many times. What antigen it recognizes has not been identified. Base qualities were left out, and no much larger clone turns up one base away. The CDR3 runs 17 residues from the cysteine to the phenylalanine. Just CDR3 DNA is preserved here, 51 bases in frame from base 1. Relative to germline, V is 2 bases shorter and J is 3 bases shorter, with 19 bases between their ends. The CDR1 and CDR2 encoded by the germline V gene (reference sequence) are SGHAT and FQDESV. TCR libraries for sorted subsets were made from under 1.1 million sorted CD4+ or CD8+ T cells. Peripheral blood was subjected to Ficoll-Hypaque density gradient centrifugation to isolate PBMCs, which were then cryopreserved in liquid nitrogen. Paired sorted CD4+ and CD8+ subsets came from healthy controls, HAM/TSP patients and MS patients. cDNA was synthesized by template-switch 5'RACE using a primer carrying a 10-nucleotide random unique molecular identifier by which each TCR transcript was tagged. Every sequencing run covered 15-18 subjects and yielded more than 200 million TCR-beta sequences. The RNeasy kit was used to extract total RNA. TCR-beta VDJ regions were amplified with primers for the TCR constant region and the 5'RACE anchor, using the KAPA Real-time Library Amplification kit. A first PCR added sample indexes and Illumina adaptors, after which a second PCR increased the library yield. The roughly 650 bp TCR product was size-selected on a 2% E-gel SizeSelection system after Ampure bead purification. Before pooling, library quality was checked on a Bioanalyzer, concentration was measured with Qubit, and libraries were quantified with the Kapa Library Quantification kit. Libraries were sequenced paired-end 2 x 150 bp on an Illumina HiSeq 2500. To increase sequence diversity, roughly 23-30% phiX was spiked into each library pool. On the study's bioinformatics: The quality-filtered reads were processed with the UMI-based MiGEC pipeline, whose error correction step removed more than 80% of the raw TCR sequences. IMGT germline references were used for alignment of VDJ genes, and clonotypes were defined by a unique CDR3 amino acid sequence together with V-J genes. Clonal expansion, Shannon diversity, and CDR3 relatedness (CalcPairwiseDistances, ClusterSamples) were evaluated with VDJtools, and phylogenetic trees were built with CLCbio workbench. A clone was classed as expanded if it had 8 or more unique UMIs, a cutoff based on coefficient-of-variation modelling across technical triplicates. TCRdb itself trimmed the public reads at Q25 with fastp, ran MiXCR and retained productive beta chains. Every entry covers one CDR3 protein and lists the most common genes and DNA from its rows. It is TCRdb's table, rather than the study itself, that gives the V and J calls and clone size. This sample lists 15,000 to 20,000 distinct CDR3 sequences; 6% to 8.5% were detected once. The ten largest clones take up 17% of the sample.

What was sequenced was CD8+ T cells from blood. This TCR came from a young woman with HTLV-1-associated myelopathy (HAM/TSP). In this chain, TRBV11-1 is recombined with TRBJ1-2; tentative D gene TRBD1, with 5 bases matching. The CDR3: CASSLTPLEGSYYGYTF. The sequenced DNA: TGTGCCAGCAGCTTAACCCCCTTAGAGGGGTCGTACTATGGCTACACCTTC.